This TCR beta chain is from a study of cytomegalovirus exposure and HLA in healthy donors (dated by TCRdb to 2015 to 2018). In the study overall: According to an earlier analysis of several hundred of the donors, about 179 million T cells yielded 90 million to 130 million unique TCR beta sequences and more than 250 Gb of sequence data. The study aimed to test whether signatures of past pathogen exposure could be identified by cataloging public T cell receptors. Of the approximately 400 genotyped donors, 65% to 90% fell in the genetic ancestry cluster associated with self-reported Caucasian donors. Every repertoire in the discovery cohort had been generated on one and the same sequencing platform. Alongside the repertoire data, information on donor age, sex, ethnicity and CMV serostatus was compiled. Rather than drawing on any new phenotypic data, the later analysis identified candidate immune exposures from TCR beta sequences and the way those sequences occurred across donors. In a later analysis, previously published TCR beta repertoires from several hundred donors were re-analyzed and high-resolution HLA genotyping was added so that TCR occurrence patterns could be studied. HLA typing covered class I and class II loci at four-digit resolution. An early release that covered more than 550 HLA-typed donors contained around 330 gigabases of sequencing data and about 93 million unique TCR sequences. In an earlier analysis of 500 to 650 of the donors, high-throughput TCR beta sequencing was used to judge whether each TCR beta V gene segment behaved as functional or pseudogenic. To predict cytomegalovirus infection status, the study brought together high-throughput TCR immunosequencing, statistical association of individual TCRs with disease status, and machine learning. Besides the first cohort of under 700 subjects, a separate validation cohort made up of roughly 130 different subjects was used. Typing coverage differed by locus: A, B, C, DRB1 and DQB1 were typed in about 620-630 donors, DQA1 in roughly 500, DPA1 in around 600, and DPB1 in around 490. Among a few hundred genotyped donors of the cohort, an average of approximately 250,000 unique TCR beta nucleotide sequences were sequenced per donor, roughly 18% of them non-productive. The study used immunosequencing to profile the T cell repertoires of approximately 690 subjects and linked those repertoires to cytomegalovirus serostatus. A later genetic analysis took genome-wide SNP genotypes for about three fifths of the roughly 670 donors and used that subset as a discovery cohort. A few DR-DQ haplotypes were treated as single units for association and clustering because of strong linkage in the cohort. Broader findings and caveats from the paper: Across donors, most TCR sequences were observed very rarely, whereas some public TCRs were present in many individuals. HLA typing was unavailable for some donors at each locus, so association tests used only the typed subset. Several of the top co-occurrence clusters appeared to be linked to parvovirus B19, influenza, CMV and Epstein-Barr virus, according to a later analysis. In a later analysis, HLA-associated TCR beta chains were found to be more clonally expanded and to have lower generation probabilities than equally common non-associated chains. Correlated functional status among segregating V segments might reflect linkage disequilibrium, but an unknown experimental factor could not be ruled out. The classifier was reported to diagnose cytomegalovirus status with high specificity and sensitivity in both the original cohort and the validation cohort. Immune exposure information for the cohort was limited to CMV serostatus. The cohort was sequenced for TCR beta chains only, and without alpha or paired-chain data the features that could be detected were limited. Roughly uniform sequencing depth across donors was assumed in presence/absence analyses, although this assumption may not hold. Most CMV-associated TCR beta chains appeared to be HLA-restricted in a later analysis, and the HLA associations seemed to be driven largely by CMV exposure. A further reported finding was that TCR beta sequences accurately predicted the HLA-A and HLA-B alleles for most subjects in the first cohort. In a later analysis, some 17,000 TCR beta sequences were associated with specific HLA alleles at a false discovery rate of 0.05. The authors suggested that the approach could potentially be extended to other disease states and immunological phenotypes. Compared with the roughly 670-donor mean, donors in an Asian-associated ancestry cluster had fewer N-insertions in productive TCRs, according to a later genetic analysis. A total of some 180 TCR beta chains were listed by the study as associated with cytomegalovirus. In a later genetic analysis, a missense DCLRE1C variant was associated with V-gene and J-gene trimming of TCR beta chains, and the association was replicated in an independent cohort. When HLA alleles, especially DR and DQ, strongly co-occurred, attributing TCR associations to individual alleles was difficult. In an earlier analysis of about 550 of the donors, most TCR beta V segments were observed in productive rearrangements about 87% or about 30% of the time, broadly matching IMGT annotations. A later analysis found that TCR association rates varied across HLA loci, with DRB1 alleles showing the most associated TCRs and HLA-C alleles the fewest. Some IMGT-functional V segments, including TRBV6-2 and TRBV6-3, could not be told apart with the 87-base-pair reads, so those segments were excluded. In vitro tests confirmed that three of the cytomegalovirus-associated TCR beta chains recognize cytomegalovirus antigens. The earlier analysis of approximately 590 of the donors excluded some 15 rarely observed V segments, including chromosome 9 orphons, because counts were too low. The sequencing pipeline was judged likely to have produced a cluster of highly shared sequence variants as a technical artifact.

The receptor library was made with the immunoSEQ multiplex PCR assay. For the multiplex PCR, a mixture combining 60 forward primers for TCR Vbeta segments and 13 reverse primers for TCR Jbeta segments was used. A multiplex PCR assay on genomic DNA amplified the CDR3 region of rearranged TCR beta genes. Amplified TCR beta libraries were sequenced as 87-base-pair reads on the Illumina HiSeq System. Per the original workflow: A later analysis counted tens of millions of unique TCR beta chains across the 550 to 750 repertoires, and around 9.9 million of these chains were shared by at least two donors. A nearest-neighbor algorithm error-corrected the raw reads and collapsed the reads into unique sequences, merging closely related sequences to remove PCR and sequencing errors. V, D and J gene segments were assigned by aligning CDR3 sequences to IMGT reference sequences. For a sequence to be retained, a match of at least six nucleotides to both a V gene segment and a J gene segment was required. Rearrangements were classified as productive when the CDR3 lacked stop codons and remained in frame with V and J, and all other rearrangements were classified as non-productive. CDR3 was defined by IMGT convention, running from the second conserved V-encoded cysteine to the conserved J-encoded phenylalanine. The earlier analysis of 550 to 650 of the donors excluded any sequence lacking an unambiguous match to a single V gene segment. In an earlier analysis of approximately 550 of the donors, V segments were called functional above 56.7% productive rearrangements and were called segregating when the between-donor standard deviation exceeded 5%. A statistical classification framework was built to diagnose cytomegalovirus status from the catalog of TCR beta chain sequences. In a later analysis, TCR nucleotide sequences were compared against IMGT/GENE-DB human TR gene sequences so that V and J genes could be assigned. The TCRdist pipeline was used in a later analysis to assign CDR3 sequences and most-parsimonious VDJ recombination scenarios. In a later analysis, each TCR beta chain was defined by its CDR3 amino acid sequence together with its V-gene family, and reads without a unique V-gene family were excluded. A later analysis removed 550 to 650 highly shared, low-generation-probability nucleotide sequences to deal with suspected cross-contamination and a sequencing artifact. A later analysis calculated a clonal expansion index for each public chain from normalized within-repertoire ranks of inferred template counts. In a later analysis, generation probabilities were computed with a VDJ recombination model fitted to out-of-frame rearrangements, and the resulting probabilities were checked against IGoR. In a later analysis, TCR-TCR, TCR-HLA and TCR-CMV co-occurrence was scored with hypergeometric tests, and a repertoire-size bias correction was applied to TCR pairs. False discovery rates were estimated in a later analysis by permuting HLA or CMV assignments 20 times. In a later analysis, co-occurring TCRs were grouped with DBSCAN, and TCRdist sequence similarity was added when clustering was performed within HLA-allele-positive subsets. For co-occurrence clustering, repertoires with fewer than 30,000 or more than 120,000 public chains were excluded, along with roughly 5 repertoires with anomalous nucleotide sharing. Not all clones reach the TCRdb copy of this immuneACCESS table, which keeps in-frame sequences only. Checked studies attribute under half of the gap to unresolved V genes and leave the rest unexplained. The V and J calls and clone size are taken from that table; D and trimming were inferred from the DNA. The sample table shows under 300,000 clones, and 75% to 85% are seen once. Less than 8.5% of the sample rests with the top ten.

The cohort comprised 550 to 700 healthy bone marrow donors. At the time of sampling, all cohort members were nominally healthy, though unrecorded immune exposures were likely present. The donor tested CMV seropositive, placing the donor among the roughly 300 seropositive members of the cohort. A peripheral blood sample was provided by each donor, and peripheral blood mononuclear cells were used for TCR beta sequencing. The Qiagen DNeasy Blood Extraction Kit was used to extract genomic DNA from the blood cell samples. Turning to this clone: Its antigen target is currently unknown. No much larger clone exists at a distance of one base, and base qualities are not known.

Trimming takes 5 bases off V and 5 bases off J; junction bases not matched to a gene: 4. Counted from cysteine to phenylalanine, this CDR3 has 14 amino acids. Of the read, only the CDR3 DNA is kept; its 42 bases are in frame from base 1. Via the germline V gene, CDR1 is MNHEY and CDR2 SVGAGI. The sequencing sample was made of PBMCs. The sequence was obtained from an older woman in good health and CMV-seropositive. The V and J genes are TRBV6-5 and TRBJ2-7, with 12 central nucleotides matching TRBD2. The CDR3 reads as follows: CASSRTSGKNEQYF. The nucleotides are TGTGCCAGCAGTCGGACTAGCGGGAAAAACGAGCAGTACTTC.